This T cell receptor beta chain came from a study of radiation and T cells in renal cell carcinoma. Time point denoted: blood 4 weeks post-SBRT, at nephrectomy. Noted treatment: 15 Gy SBRT to primary tumor, nephrectomy 4 weeks later. Method: immunoSEQ multiplex PCR; TCRdb's copy keeps in-frame clones and lacks some. The sample includes over 120,000 clones, roughly 90% of them seen just once. This CDR3 is 15 amino acids long. Between the trimmed V and J ends, which lost 5 bases and 9 bases, there was a span of 17 bases. Looked up from germline, CDR1 is SGHAT and CDR2 is FQNNGV. The sequence came from a woman aged 45-65 years with renal cell carcinoma. The V call is TRBV11-2, the J call TRBJ1-6, with a tentative D call TRBD1 (6 bases). Sample: blood, taken from a patient whose treatment included radiotherapy and nephrectomy. DNA of the CDR3: TGTGCCAGCAGCGTCGACTGGGACATGAGTTCACCCCTCCACTTT. Amino acids: CASSVDWDMSSPLHF.